This TCR beta chain was retrieved from a study of response to subunit inactivated influenza vaccine. Findings of the study overall: With each seasonal influenza vaccination, the authors suggested, few new T cells are recruited.

The table lists this clonotype with many counts. Its specificity is not known. MiXCR, applied by TCRdb to the RT-PCR reads, yields one record per CDR3 protein. The sample contains about 520,000 distinct CDR3 sequences, approximately 7.3% of which appear only once. Germline lookup yields CDR1 SGHTA and CDR2 FQGNSA. V was clipped by 1 base and J by 1 base, with 10 bases between them. The CDR3 loop spans 15 amino acids. The sequencing here drew on PBMCs from blood, taken approximately 25 months after vaccination. This TCR was sampled from a man aged 45 to 70 who received an inactivated influenza vaccine. This chain connects TRBV7-2 to TRBJ2-5; no reliable D call. DNA for the CDR3: TGTGCCAGCAGCTTAGTTGGGCCACCCCAAGAGACCCAGTACTTC. This translates into CASSLVGPPQETQYF.